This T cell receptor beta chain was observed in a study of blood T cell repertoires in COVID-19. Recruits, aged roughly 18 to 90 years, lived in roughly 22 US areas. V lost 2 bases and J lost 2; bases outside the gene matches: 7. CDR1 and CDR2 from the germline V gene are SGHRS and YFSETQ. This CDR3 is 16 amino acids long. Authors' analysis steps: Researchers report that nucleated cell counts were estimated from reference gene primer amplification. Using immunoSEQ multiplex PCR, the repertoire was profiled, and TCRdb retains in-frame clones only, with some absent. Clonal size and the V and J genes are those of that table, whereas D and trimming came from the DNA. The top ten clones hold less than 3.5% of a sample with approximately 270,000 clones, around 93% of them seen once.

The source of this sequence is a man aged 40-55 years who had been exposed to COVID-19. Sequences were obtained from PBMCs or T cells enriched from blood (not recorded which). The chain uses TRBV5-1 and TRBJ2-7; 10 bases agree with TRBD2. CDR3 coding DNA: TGCGCCAGCAGCTTAGCGGGAGGGCCAATCACCTACGAGCAGTACTTC. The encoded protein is CASSLAGGPITYEQYF.